The entry below gives a single T cell receptor beta chain sequence along with its context. Per the original data handling: The authors estimated nucleated cell counts from reference gene primer amplification. Repertoires were generated with immunoSEQ multiplex PCR, while TCRdb's copy carries only in-frame clones and drops some. The V and J calls and the clone size are those of that table, but D and trimming were determined from the DNA. The table shows around 81,000 clones, with nearly 80% occurring only once. The entry originates in a study of blood T cell repertoires in COVID-19. Across the study: Specimens from acute and convalescent COVID-19 originated in the United States, Italy and Spain. Sample material is recorded as cDNA or gDNA derived from T cells, B-cell-depleted T cells, or PBMCs.

The TCR originated in a human donor in a cohort sampled during active COVID-19. The material sequenced was peripheral blood.

DNA for the CDR3: TGTGCCAGCAGCCTAACAGGGGGAATCGATGGCTACACCTTC. Amino acids: CASSLTGGIDGYTF. This chain connects TRBV6-2 or TRBV6-3 to TRBJ1-2, with 8 bases lining up with TRBD1. The CDR3 length is 14 residues. CDR1 MNHEY and CDR2 SVGEGT come from the germline V gene. V dropped 6 bases and J dropped 6; count of bases not matched to a gene: 9.